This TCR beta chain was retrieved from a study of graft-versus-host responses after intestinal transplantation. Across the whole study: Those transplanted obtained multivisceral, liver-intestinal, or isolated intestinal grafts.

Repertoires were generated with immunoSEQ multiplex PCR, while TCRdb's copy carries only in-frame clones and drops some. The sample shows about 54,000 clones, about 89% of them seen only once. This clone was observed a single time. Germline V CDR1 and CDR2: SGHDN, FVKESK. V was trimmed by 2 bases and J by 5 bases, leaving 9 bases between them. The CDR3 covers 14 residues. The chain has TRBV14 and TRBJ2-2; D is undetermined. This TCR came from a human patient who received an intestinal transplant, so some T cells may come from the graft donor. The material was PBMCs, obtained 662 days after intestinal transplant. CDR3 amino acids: CASSQMRSTGELFF. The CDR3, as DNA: TGTGCCAGCAGCCAAATGCGGAGTACCGGGGAGCTGTTTTTT.